Following are 9 T cell receptor beta chains from one sample sequenced in a study of blood T cell repertoires in COVID-19 (dated by TCRdb to about 2020). To prepare the library, the immunoSEQ multiplex PCR assay was applied. Entries here come from immuneACCESS through TCRdb and include only in-frame sequences with V and J called. Some clones fail to appear in such tables; in the studies checked, an unresolved V gene covers under half of the shortfall, and the cause of the remainder is unknown. This sample holds 65,000 to 95,000 clones; 70% to 85% were observed only once. Of the sample, 5% to 6% is held by the ten largest clones. The sample comprised peripheral blood. The origin of the receptors is a man aged 50-59 years with active or convalescent COVID-19.

This chain connects TRBV4-1 to TRBJ2-7; 10 nucleotides align to TRBD2. The V gene end was trimmed by 2 bases and the J gene end by 3 bases; junction bases not matched to a gene: 1. The CDR3 contains 14 residues. The germline V gene encodes CDR1 MGHRA and CDR2 YSYEKL. In nucleotides, the CDR3 is TGCGCCAGCAGCCAAACTAGCGGGGACTACGAGCAGTACTTC. This encodes CASSQTSGDYEQYF.

This chain links TRBV19 with TRBJ1-1, with D possibly TRBD1 on 5 matching bases. V was clipped by 7 bases and J by 5 bases, with 14 bases between them. Germline V lookup: CDR1 LNHDA, CDR2 SQIVND (reference sequence). CDR3 length equals 13 residues. In DNA, the CDR3 is TGTGCCAGTACCCAGGGCATTTCGACTGAAGCTTTCTTT. It translates to CASTQGISTEAFF.

The chain uses TRBV9 and TRBJ2-1, with D maybe TRBD1 (5 bases). Per germline, CDR1 SGDLS and CDR2 YYNGEE. The CDR3 length is 21 residues. The V end lost 0 bases, the J end lost 2 bases, and 27 bases lay between the germline ends. The CDR3 DNA sequence: TGTGCCAGCAGCGTAGGGGGCCGGCTGTATGGCACTGTGACGGCCTACAATGAGCAGTTCTTC. Encoded protein: CASSVGGRLYGTVTAYNEQFF. Full variable domain (remainder filled in from reference TRBV9 and TRBJ2-1): DSGVTQTPKHLITATGQRVTLRCSPRSGDLSVYWYQQSLDQGLQFLIQYYNGEERAKGNILERFSAQQFPDLHSELNLSSLELGDSALYFCASSVGGRLYGTVTAYNEQFFGPGTRLTVL.

The chain links TRBV7-6 to TRBJ1-2; a possible D gene is TRBD1 (5 bases). Trimming removed 1 base at V and 7 bases at J, with 13 bases between. Germline V lookup: CDR1 SGHVS, CDR2 FNYEAQ. CDR3 length: 14 residues. Here the CDR3 reads CASSLVGPRGGYTF. The CDR3 DNA is TGTGCCAGCAGCTTAGTGGGGCCCCGCGGTGGCTACACCTTC.

This clone was recorded only once. The chain employs TRBV24-1 and TRBJ2-1; 11 bases match TRBD1. The junction had 6 bases not matched to a gene; V was cut back by 4 bases and J by 8 bases. CDR1 and CDR2 from the germline V gene are KGHDR and SFDVKD. The CDR3 covers 15 residues. The chain's CDR3 is CATSEGQGVSDEQFF. The DNA for the CDR3 is TGTGCCACCAGTGAGGGACAGGGGGTAAGCGATGAGCAGTTCTTC.

This clone was seen just once. The chain joins TRBV6-2 or TRBV6-3 to TRBJ1-4; D unresolved. V dropped 2 bases and J dropped 8 bases, with 15 bases sitting between them. CDR3 size: 15 residues. Germline CDR1 reads MNHEY; CDR2 reads SVGEGT. The CDR3, as DNA: TGTGCCAGCAGTTACAGTGCGGTCAGACGGGAAAAACTGTTTTTT. Its protein is CASSYSAVRREKLFF.

V is TRBV19 and J is TRBJ1-2, with 10 positions matching TRBD1. V dropped 9 bases and J dropped 4; count of bases not matched to a gene: 8. The CDR3 contains 14 residues. The germline V gene has CDR1 LNHDA and CDR2 SQIVND (reference sequence). In nucleotides, the CDR3 is TGTGCCAGCTCACCGGGACAGGGGAGCTATGGCTACACCTTC. Its translation: CASSPGQGSYGYTF.

The chain is built from TRBV5-5 and TRBJ2-7, with 7 bases aligning to TRBD1. After removal of 2 bases from V and 3 bases from J, the junction contained 5 bases not matched to a gene. This CDR3 spans 14 amino acids. Germline values: CDR1 SGHKS, CDR2 YYEKEE (reference sequence). The CDR3 region has the DNA TGTGCCAGCAGCTTATATGGACAGGTCTACGAGCAGTACTTC. Protein product: CASSLYGQVYEQYF.

V is TRBV2 and J is TRBJ2-7; possible D gene TRBD2, 5 bases. The V end was cut by 8 bases, the J end by 4 bases, with 12 bases between. Per germline, CDR1 SNHLY and CDR2 FYNNEI. The CDR3 contains 12 residues. CDR3 in amino acids: CASERTGYEQYF. The CDR3 nucleotides are TGTGCCAGCGAGAGGACGGGATACGAGCAGTACTTC.